These T cell receptor beta chains were read from a single sample in a study of response to subunit inactivated influenza vaccine. TCRdb ran MiXCR on the RT-PCR reads and lists one entry per CDR3 protein. The table lists fewer than 700,000 distinct CDR3 sequences, under 15% of them singletons. The starting material was PBMCs from blood, obtained roughly 6 weeks after vaccination. These receptor sequences come from a man over 45 who received an inactivated influenza vaccine. CDR3s include the opening cysteine and the closing phenylalanine or tryptophan. D genes are given only for firm matches. A row's size may be missing; if present it is once, few, many or a size class.

clone_size,v_call,d_call,j_call,cdr3_nt,cdr3_aa
few,TRBV10-3,.,TRBJ2-1,TGTGCCATCAGTTACAGGGGGAGGGACAATGAGCAGTTCTTC,CAISYRGRDNEQFF
few,TRBV6-5,.,TRBJ2-2,TGTGCCAGCACATCAGCCGGGGAGCTGTTTTTT,CASTSAGELFF
.,TRBV5-1,.,TRBJ2-7,TGCGCCAGCAGCTTGGGCCAGGGGATTCGCCCATATCTCTACGAGCAGTACTTC,CASSLGQGIRPYLYEQYF
.,TRBV30,TRBD2,TRBJ2-4,TGTGCCTGGAGTGACCCCGGGACTAGCGGGGGACGCTTC,CAWSDPGTSGGRF
few,TRBV12-3/TRBV12-4,.,TRBJ2-4,TGTGCCAGCAGTTCCCCCGGGTACTCGACAGATGCCAAAAACATTCAGTACTTC,CASSSPGYSTDAKNIQYF
many,TRBV7-2,.,TRBJ1-1,TGTGCCAGCAGCTCCTCGGCGAACACTGAAGCTTTCTTT,CASSSSANTEAFF
.,TRBV6-5,.,TRBJ1-1,TGTGCCAGCAGTTATAGGGCGAACACTGAAGCTTTGTTT,CASSYRANTEALF
.,TRBV7-2,.,TRBJ1-4,TGTGCCAGCAGCCCGCTGAATGAAAAACTGTTTTTT,CASSPLNEKLFF
few,TRBV28,.,TRBJ1-1,TGTGCCAGCAGTCGGGGGATGGAAGATGAAGCTTTCTTT,CASSRGMEDEAFF
.,TRBV2,TRBD1,TRBJ2-7,TGTGCCAGCAGTGTAGGGCGACAGGGCTCCGAGCAGTACTTC,CASSVGRQGSEQYF
many,TRBV6-2/TRBV6-3,.,TRBJ2-1,TGTGCCAGCACGGACTTAGCGAGGAATGAGCAGTTCTTC,CASTDLARNEQFF
few,TRBV5-6,.,TRBJ2-5,TGTGCCAGCAGCGCGCCAATTGGGGAAGAGACCCAGTACTTC,CASSAPIGEETQYF
.,TRBV6-5,.,TRBJ2-7,TGTGCCAGCAGTTACTCGAAGGACAGACAATCCTACGAGCAGTACTTC,CASSYSKDRQSYEQYF
.,TRBV20-1,.,TRBJ2-1,TGCAGTGCTAGTATCGTCCGGGACTACAATGAGCAGTTCTTC,CSASIVRDYNEQFF
few,TRBV5-1,.,TRBJ2-1,TGCGCCAGCATCCTGGGAGAATCCAATGAGCAGTTCTTC,CASILGESNEQFF
.,TRBV15,.,TRBJ2-3,TGTGCCACAAAGGACCGCACAGATACGCAGTATTTT,CATKDRTDTQYF
few,TRBV5-6,.,TRBJ2-1,TGTGCCAGCAGCTGGAGTAGGGGGAATGAGCAGTTCTTC,CASSWSRGNEQFF
.,TRBV7-8,TRBD2,TRBJ2-1,TGTGCCAGCAGCTTAATGAGTAGACTAGCGGGTTCCAATGAGCAGTTCTTC,CASSLMSRLAGSNEQFF
few,TRBV5-1,TRBD2,TRBJ2-5,TGCGCCAGCATGGGACTAGGGCTTCAAGAGACCCAGTACTTC,CASMGLGLQETQYF
few,TRBV5-1,TRBD2,TRBJ2-5,TGCGCCAGCAGCTTTGCTAGCGGGGGGGCCGCAGAGACCCAGTACTTC,CASSFASGGAAETQYF
few,TRBV6-2/TRBV6-3,.,TRBJ2-1,TGTGCCAGCAGTTCCGGACTCTGGGACGATGAGCAGTTCTTC,CASSSGLWDDEQFF
few,TRBV7-2,.,TRBJ2-1,TGTGCCAGCAGCATCGATCAGGGGTTATACAATGAGCAGTTCTTC,CASSIDQGLYNEQFF
few,TRBV7-8,TRBD1,TRBJ2-7,TGTGCCAGCAGCTTGGCGAGGGACAGAGCCTACGAGCAGTACTTC,CASSLARDRAYEQYF
.,TRBV14,TRBD2,TRBJ2-1,TGTGCCAGCAGCCGGCAGCGGGACCATGAGCAGTTCTTC,CASSRQRDHEQFF
.,TRBV7-6,.,TRBJ1-2,TGTGCCAGCAGCTCGGAGCAGGGACCGACCGCCTTC,CASSSEQGPTAF
.,TRBV6-4,TRBD1,TRBJ1-1,TGTGCCAGCAGGGAGGACAGGCGGAATCTGAACACTGAAGCTTTCTTT,CASREDRRNLNTEAFF
few,TRBV29-1,.,TRBJ2-7,TGCAGCGTTGAAAGTGCCAGCTCCTACGAGCAGTACTTC,CSVESASSYEQYF